These 18 T cell receptor beta chains originate from one sample sequenced in a study of neoadjuvant anti-PD-1 for oral cavity cancer. Sequencing used immunoSEQ multiplex PCR; TCRdb keeps in-frame clones, though not all of them. The table records under 85,000 clones, approximately 80% of them present only once. The specimen was PBMCs, collected before nivolumab (anti-PD-1) treatment. The receptors stem from a person aged 35-79 years with oral cavity squamous cell carcinoma.

CDR3 DNA sequence: TGCAGCGCCCTTGCGGGAGGATCCTACGAGCAGTACTTC. As protein: CSALAGGSYEQYF. The V and J genes are TRBV29-1 and TRBJ2-7; 8 positions agree with TRBD2. V was clipped by 7 bases and J by 1 base; unmatched bases: 6. The germline V gene encodes CDR1 SQVTM and CDR2 ANQGSEA. The CDR3 is 13 amino acids.

The chain has TRBV5-1 and TRBJ2-2, with TRBD1 as a possible D gene (5 bases). This CDR3 has 15 amino acids. V was clipped by 3 bases and J by 2 bases, with 11 bases between them. The germline CDR1 and CDR2 sequences are SGHRS and YFSETQ. DNA of the CDR3: TGCGCCAGCAGCTCCCAGGACACTAACACCGGGGAGCTGTTTTTT. Translating gives CASSSQDTNTGELFF.

The rearrangement links TRBV4-2 to TRBJ2-1; 12 bases align to TRBD2. Per germline, CDR1 LGHNA and CDR2 YNFKEQ. CDR3 size: 15 residues. The V gene end was trimmed by 4 bases and the J gene end by 7 bases; junction bases not matched to a gene: 5. CDR3 loop: CASSPRTSGVNEQFF. The CDR3 nucleotides are TGTGCCAGCAGCCCAAGGACTAGCGGGGTTAATGAGCAGTTCTTC.

Only one count was recorded for this clone. The rearrangement links TRBV2 to TRBJ1-5, with D perhaps matching TRBD1 (5 bases). Trimming shortened V by 6 bases and J by 2 bases, and 8 bases separated the two germline ends. CDR1 SNHLY and CDR2 FYNNEI come from the germline V gene. This CDR3 is 13 amino acids long. The CDR3: CASRTEGNQPQHF. CDR3 nucleotide sequence: TGTGCCAGCAGGACAGAAGGCAATCAGCCCCAGCATTTT.

The J gene is TRBJ2-4, the V gene TRBV27; 7 nucleotides match TRBD1. This CDR3 contains 16 residues. The V gene's germline CDR1 is MNHEY and CDR2 SMNVEV (reference sequence). Trimming cost V 3 bases and J 1 base; bases outside gene matches: 6. The CDR3 sequence: CASSFWDSAAKNIQYF. CDR3 nucleotide sequence: TGTGCCAGCAGTTTTTGGGACAGCGCGGCCAAAAACATTCAGTACTTC.

The chain links TRBV9 to TRBJ1-2, with TRBD1 identical over 8 bases. CDR3 length: 14 residues. Trimming cost V 3 bases and J 7 bases; bases outside gene matches: 8. Germline CDR1 is SGDLS and CDR2 is YYNGEE. The CDR3 loop reads CASSADRGLVGYTF. CDR3 bases: TGTGCCAGCAGCGCTGACAGGGGCTTAGTTGGCTACACCTTC.

This chain joins TRBV6-4 and TRBJ2-1; D gene unclear. Germline V gene sequence: CDR1 MRHNA, CDR2 SNTAGT. V was pared by 5 bases and J by 6 bases, with 11 bases between. The length of the CDR3 is 13 residues. This chain's CDR3 is CASSPAFSNEQFF. The CDR3 DNA reads as TGTGCCAGCAGTCCCGCTTTCTCCAATGAGCAGTTCTTC.

The V and J genes are TRBV30 and TRBJ2-7; 10 bases are shared with TRBD2. Germline CDR1 GTSNPN, CDR2 SVGIG (reference sequence). CDR3 length: 14 amino acids. J gave up 3 bases and V 2 bases, and 4 bases lay outside the gene matches. CDR3 coding DNA: TGTGCCTGGAGTACGGCTAGCGGGAGCTACGAGCAGTACTTC. Protein product: CAWSTASGSYEQYF. The full variable domain, its missing parts supplied by reference TRBV30 and TRBJ2-7, is SQTIHQWPATLVQPVGSPLSLECTVEGTSNPNLYWYRQAAGRGLQLLFYSVGIGQISSEVPQNLSASRPQDRQFILSSKKLLLSDSGFYLCAWSTASGSYEQYFGPGTRLTVT.

As concerns this clone: One end of the junction does not line up with germline, which may come from a read error. The V gene is TRBV7-7, the J gene TRBJ2-5, with D tentatively TRBD2 (6 bases). Germline V gene sequence: CDR1 SSHAT, CDR2 FNYEAQ (reference sequence). CDR3 length: 11 residues. The CDR3 loop is CASIAGETQYF. CDR3 DNA: TGTGCTAGCATCGCGGGGGAGACCCAGTACTTC.

The chain carries TRBV10-3 and TRBJ2-1, with TRBD2 identical over 10 bases. The CDR3 covers 16 residues. Trimming removed 5 bases from V and 0 bases from J; junction bases left unmatched: 4. The V gene's germline CDR1 is ENHRY and CDR2 SYGVKD. CDR3 nucleotides: TGTGCCATCAGTCTAGCGGGAGTCAACTCCTACAATGAGCAGTTCTTC. Translation: CAISLAGVNSYNEQFF.

This chain joins TRBV18 and TRBJ2-7; 8 positions match TRBD1. The CDR3 contains 15 residues. Germline CDR1 reads KGHSH; CDR2 reads LQKENI. The V gene end was trimmed by 0 bases and the J gene end by 6 bases; junction bases not matched to a gene: 7. CDR3 nucleotide sequence: TGTGCCAGCTCACCACCAGCAACAGGGGGAGGCGAGCAGTACTTC. Encoded protein: CASSPPATGGGEQYF.

The genes are TRBV6-5 and TRBJ1-2; the D is unclear. Looked up from germline, CDR1 is MNHEY and CDR2 is SVGAGI. The CDR3 is 13 residues long. Trimming left V 1 base short and J 8 bases short, with 11 bases between. The CDR3: CASSYFRGYGYTF. DNA of the CDR3: TGTGCCAGCAGTTACTTCCGTGGGTACGGCTACACCTTC.

This chain links TRBV7-3 with TRBJ2-5; D ambiguous. The V gene's germline CDR1 is SGHTA and CDR2 FQGTGA. This CDR3 is 13 amino acids long. V was trimmed by 5 bases and J by 2 bases, leaving 9 bases between them. DNA of the CDR3: TGTGCCAGCAGCCTCGGATGGCAAGAGACCCAGTACTTC. It codes for CASSLGWQETQYF.

The V call is TRBV11-3, the J call TRBJ2-2; 13 nucleotides align to TRBD2. V lost 4 bases and J lost 2; bases outside the gene matches: 4. The germline V gene has CDR1 SGHNT and CDR2 YENEEA. There are 17 residues in the CDR3. DNA for the CDR3: TGTGCCAGCAGCTCGACTAGCGGGAGGCTAAACACCGGGGAGCTGTTTTTT. Translated: CASSSTSGRLNTGELFF.

The chain combines TRBV29-1 with TRBJ2-3; 7 bases line up with TRBD2. V shed 7 bases and J 2 bases; nucleotides not matched to a gene: 3. CDR3 length: 12 amino acids. Germline V gene data show CDR1 as SQVTM and CDR2 as ANQGSEA. The CDR3 nucleotides are TGCAGCGCAGGGAGGGCCACAGATACGCAGTATTTT. This codes for CSAGRATDTQYF.

The J gene is TRBJ2-3, the V gene TRBV27; D call uncertain. V was shortened by 0 bases and J by 6 bases, with 13 bases between the two germline ends. The CDR3 is 15 residues long. Germline V gene data show CDR1 as MNHEY and CDR2 as SMNVEV (reference sequence). The CDR3, as DNA: TGTGCCAGCAGTTTATCCCTAGGGCGTTCGGATACGCAGTATTTT. Translated: CASSLSLGRSDTQYF.

The chain's CDR3 is CASSAWTDTQYF. The CDR3 nucleotides are TGTGCCAGCAGTGCCTGGACAGATACGCAGTATTTT. This chain uses TRBV2 with TRBJ2-3; unclear D gene. The V end was cut by 4 bases, the J end by 3 bases, with 5 bases between. The length of the CDR3 is 12 residues. Per the germline V gene, CDR1 is SNHLY and CDR2 is FYNNEI.

The chain employs TRBV29-1 and TRBJ1-4, with unresolved D. CDR1 and CDR2 (germline): SQVTM, ANQGSEA. The CDR3 sequence is 12 residues long. Between the trimmed V and J ends, which lost 3 bases and 6 bases, there was a span of 8 bases. The CDR3 loop is CSVEGGDEKLFF. The CDR3 DNA reads as TGCAGCGTTGAGGGTGGAGATGAAAAACTGTTTTTT.